This T cell receptor (beta chain) was observed in a study of breast tumors, draining lymph nodes, adjacent tissues. This clonotype appeared many times. As yet, its antigen is unknown. MiXCR was run by TCRdb on the multiplex PCR reads, yielding one entry per CDR3 protein. In the table there are 250,000 or so distinct CDR3 sequences, over 25% of which are singletons. Samples came from axillary lymph nodes draining the breast cancer. Study-level results: Compared with lymph nodes, tumors were less diverse; compared with nontumor tissue, more. That most tumor T cells come from lymph nodes remained unproven.

V gave up 2 bases and J gave up 3 bases; unmatched junction bases: 3. This CDR3 contains 14 residues. The germline V gene encodes CDR1 SGDLS and CDR2 YYNGEE. Sequences were obtained from axillary lymph node tissue. The chain couples TRBV9 to TRBJ2-3; 7 bases map to TRBD2. This receptor was identified in a female donor with breast cancer. Some clones in this sample may be carry-over from other donors' samples. CDR3 DNA sequence: TGTGCCAGCAGCGTTGCGGGAGTGACAGATACGCAGTATTTT. Translated, it gives CASSVAGVTDTQYF.